This T cell receptor (beta chain) derives from a study of OX40 agonist ivuxolimab in advanced cancers. Study details: Patients took ivuxolimab, an agonistic anti-OX40 (CD134) antibody. Three patients got partial responses; one had hepatocellular carcinoma and two had cutaneous melanoma. Every patient in dose escalation had hepatocellular carcinoma, melanoma, renal cell or head and neck cancer. The study's findings and limits: In CD8+ T cells, expanded clones were on average more numerous than in CD4+.

The length of the CDR3 is 14 residues. Per germline, CDR1 MNHEY and CDR2 SVGAGI. V was cut by 4 bases and J by 1 base, with 10 bases left in between. Data came from immunoSEQ multiplex PCR; TCRdb stores just in-frame clones and leaves some out. The repertoire includes 50,000 to 55,000 clones, approximately 92% of them detected once, and approximately 11% sits in the top ten. Note on this clone: Its antigen is currently unknown.

The rearrangement links TRBV6-5 to TRBJ2-5, with D perhaps TRBD2 (6 bases). This TCR came from an adult with an advanced solid tumor such as melanoma, head and neck, liver or kidney cancer. The sequences come from CD4+ or CD8+ T cells sorted from blood, collected in a trial of the OX40 agonist ivuxolimab. The chain's CDR3 is CASSFVSGQETQYF. The CDR3 DNA is TGTGCCAGCAGTTTCGTTAGCGGCCAAGAGACCCAGTACTTC.